This T cell receptor beta chain was identified during a study of PD-L1 blockade in urothelial cancer. Whole-study context: About 85% of the 29 patients were men with bladder-origin urothelial cancer. Previous chemotherapy exposure amounted to 0 to 3 regimens for patients. Blood analysis took place 3 weeks (second dose) and 6 weeks after treatment start. Notes on the study in general: For durable-benefit patients, tumor-associated blood clones expanded more at 3 weeks.

V lost 6 bases, J lost 8 bases, and 16 bases stayed unmatched. There are 15 residues in the CDR3. Germline CDR1 MNHEY, CDR2 SMNVEV (reference sequence). Time point indicated: pretreatment peripheral blood. Points on this clone: The antigen is unknown.

The method was immunoSEQ multiplex PCR; TCRdb's version includes in-frame clones alone and lacks a portion of them. The sample records 45,000 to 55,000 clones, 75% to 85% being singletons. This TCR came from a man between 65 and 85 years old with urothelial cancer. Sequenced here: PBMCs, sampled around atezolizumab (anti-PD-L1) treatment. The chain couples TRBV27 to TRBJ2-7; 7 nucleotides agree with TRBD1. The CDR3 is CASRRDRDPIRKQYF. The CDR3 DNA is TGTGCCAGCAGGAGGGACAGAGACCCGATAAGAAAGCAGTACTTC.